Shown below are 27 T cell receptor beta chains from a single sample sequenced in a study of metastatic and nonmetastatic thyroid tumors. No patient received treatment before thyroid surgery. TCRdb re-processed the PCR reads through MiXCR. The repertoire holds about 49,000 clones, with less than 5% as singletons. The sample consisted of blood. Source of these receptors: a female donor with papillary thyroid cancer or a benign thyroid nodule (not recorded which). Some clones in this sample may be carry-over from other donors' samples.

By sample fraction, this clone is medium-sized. CDR3 sequence (DNA): TGTGCCAGCAGTGACGGGACTAGCGGTGGGGCAGATACGCAGTATTTT. Translation gives CASSDGTSGGADTQYF. The genes are TRBV6-4 and TRBJ2-3; TRBD2 aligns across 11 bases. V lost 2 bases, J lost 4 bases, and 5 bases stayed unmatched. The CDR3 is 16 residues long. Germline CDR1 and CDR2: MRHNA and SNTAGT.

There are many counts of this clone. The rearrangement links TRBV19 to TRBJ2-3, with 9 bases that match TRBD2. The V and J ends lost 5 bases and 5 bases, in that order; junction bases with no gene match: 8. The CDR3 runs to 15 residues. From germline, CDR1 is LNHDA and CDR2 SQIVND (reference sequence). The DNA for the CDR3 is TGTGCCAGTAGTTTTTTTCAAGCGGGAGGAGATACGCAGTATTTT. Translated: CASSFFQAGGDTQYF.

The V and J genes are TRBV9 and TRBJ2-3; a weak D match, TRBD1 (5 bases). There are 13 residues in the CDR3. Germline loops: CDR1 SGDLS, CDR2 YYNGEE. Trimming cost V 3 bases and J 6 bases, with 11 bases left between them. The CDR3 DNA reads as TGTGCCAGCAGCGCCCAGGGTCCCGATACGCAGTATTTT. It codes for CASSAQGPDTQYF.

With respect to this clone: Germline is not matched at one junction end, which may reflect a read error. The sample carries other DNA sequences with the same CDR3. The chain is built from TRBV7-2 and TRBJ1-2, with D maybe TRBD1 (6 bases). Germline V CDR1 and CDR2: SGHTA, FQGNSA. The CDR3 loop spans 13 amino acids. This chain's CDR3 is CASSPTAGDGYTF. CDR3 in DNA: TGCGCCAGTAGCCCCACTGCAGGGGATGGCTACACCTTC.

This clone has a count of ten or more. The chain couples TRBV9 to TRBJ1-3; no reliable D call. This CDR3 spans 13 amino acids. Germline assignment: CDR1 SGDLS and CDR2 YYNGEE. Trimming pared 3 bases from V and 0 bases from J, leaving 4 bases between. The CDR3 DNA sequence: TGTGCCAGCAGCGGGTCCTCTGGAAACACCATATATTTT. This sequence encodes CASSGSSGNTIYF.

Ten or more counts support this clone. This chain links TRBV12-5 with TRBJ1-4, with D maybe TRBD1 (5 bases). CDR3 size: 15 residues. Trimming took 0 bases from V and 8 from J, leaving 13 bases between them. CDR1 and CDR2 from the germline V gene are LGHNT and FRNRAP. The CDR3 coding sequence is TGTGCTAGTGGTTTGGTACGAGACAGAGTCGAAAAACTGTTTTTT. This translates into CASGLVRDRVEKLFF. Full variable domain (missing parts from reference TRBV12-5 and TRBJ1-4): DARVTQTPRHKVTEMGQEVTMRCQPILGHNTVFWYRQTMMQGLELLAYFRNRAPLDDSGMPKDRFSAEMPDATLATLKIQPSEPRDSAVYFCASGLVRDRVEKLFFGSGTQLSVL.

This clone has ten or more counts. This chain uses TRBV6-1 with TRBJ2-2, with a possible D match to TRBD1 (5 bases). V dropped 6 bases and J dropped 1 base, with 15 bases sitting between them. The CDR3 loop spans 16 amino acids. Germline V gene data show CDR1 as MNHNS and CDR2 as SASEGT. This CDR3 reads CASRFDSLGNTGELFF. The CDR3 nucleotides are TGTGCCAGCAGATTCGACAGCCTGGGGAACACCGGGGAGCTGTTTTTT.

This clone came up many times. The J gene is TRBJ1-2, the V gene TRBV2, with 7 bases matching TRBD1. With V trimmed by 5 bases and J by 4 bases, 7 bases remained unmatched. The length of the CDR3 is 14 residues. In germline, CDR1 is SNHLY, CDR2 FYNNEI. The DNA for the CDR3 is TGTGCCAGCAGTCTTCGGACAGGCTTCTATGGCTACACCTTC. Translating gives CASSLRTGFYGYTF.

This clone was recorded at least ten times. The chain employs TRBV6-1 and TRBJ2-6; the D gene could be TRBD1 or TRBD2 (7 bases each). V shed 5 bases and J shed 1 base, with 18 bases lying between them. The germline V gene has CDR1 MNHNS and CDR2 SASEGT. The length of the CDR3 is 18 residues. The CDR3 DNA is TGTGCCAGCAGTTCCCAGAGGGAGGGGGCTTCTGGGGCCAACGTCCTGACTTTC. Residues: CASSSQREGASGANVLTF.

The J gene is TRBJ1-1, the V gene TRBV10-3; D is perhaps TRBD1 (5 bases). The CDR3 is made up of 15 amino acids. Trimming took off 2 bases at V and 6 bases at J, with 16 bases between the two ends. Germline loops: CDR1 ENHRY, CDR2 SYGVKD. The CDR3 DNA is TGTGCCATCAGTGAGACCGGGGGTATGGGCTCTGAAGCTTTCTTT. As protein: CAISETGGMGSEAFF.

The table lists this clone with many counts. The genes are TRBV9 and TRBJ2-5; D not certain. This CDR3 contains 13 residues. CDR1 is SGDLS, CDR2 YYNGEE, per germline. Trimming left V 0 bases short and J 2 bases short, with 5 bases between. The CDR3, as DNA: TGTGCCAGCAGCGTAGCCCCTCAAGAGACCCAGTACTTC. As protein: CASSVAPQETQYF.

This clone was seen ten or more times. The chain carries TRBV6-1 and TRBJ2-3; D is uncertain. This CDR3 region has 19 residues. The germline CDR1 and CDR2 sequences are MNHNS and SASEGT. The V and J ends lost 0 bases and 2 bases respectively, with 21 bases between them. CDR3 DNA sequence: TGTGCCAGCAGTGAAGCCCCCTCAGCAGGCCAAGGTTCCACAGATACGCAGTATTTT. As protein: CASSEAPSAGQGSTDTQYF.

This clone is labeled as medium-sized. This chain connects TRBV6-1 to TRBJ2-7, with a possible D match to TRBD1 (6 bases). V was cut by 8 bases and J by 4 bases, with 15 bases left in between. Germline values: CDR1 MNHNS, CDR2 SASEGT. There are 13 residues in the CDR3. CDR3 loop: CASGSPRGYEQYF. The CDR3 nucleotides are TGTGCCAGCGGCTCCCCGAGGGGGTACGAGCAGTACTTC.

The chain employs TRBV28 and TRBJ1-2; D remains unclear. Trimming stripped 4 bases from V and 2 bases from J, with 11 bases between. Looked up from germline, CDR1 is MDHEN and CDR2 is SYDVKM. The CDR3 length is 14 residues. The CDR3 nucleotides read TGTGCCAGCAGTTATACTGCGGCAAACTATGGCTACACCTTC. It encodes CASSYTAANYGYTF.

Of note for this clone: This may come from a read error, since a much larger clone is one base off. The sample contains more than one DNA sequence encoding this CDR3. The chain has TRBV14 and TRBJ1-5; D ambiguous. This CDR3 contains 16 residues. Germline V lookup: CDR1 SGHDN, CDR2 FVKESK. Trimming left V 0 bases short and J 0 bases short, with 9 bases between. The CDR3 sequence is CASSQDRYISNQPQHF. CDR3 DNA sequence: TGTGCCAGCAGCCAAGACAGGTATATTAGCAATCAGCCCCAGCATTTT.

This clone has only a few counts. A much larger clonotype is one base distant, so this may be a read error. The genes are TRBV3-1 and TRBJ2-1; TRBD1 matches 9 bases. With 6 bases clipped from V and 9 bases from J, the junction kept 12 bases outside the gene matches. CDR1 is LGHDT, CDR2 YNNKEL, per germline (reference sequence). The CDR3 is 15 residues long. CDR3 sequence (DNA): TGTGCCAGCAGTTTCCCGTCACAGGGGGCACCTGAGCAGTTCTTC. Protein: CASSFPSQGAPEQFF.

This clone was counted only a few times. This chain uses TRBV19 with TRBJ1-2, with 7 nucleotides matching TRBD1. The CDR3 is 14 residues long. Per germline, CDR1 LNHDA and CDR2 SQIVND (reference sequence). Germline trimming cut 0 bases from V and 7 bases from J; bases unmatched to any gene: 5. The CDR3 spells CASSIDDRASGYTF. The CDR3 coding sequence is TGTGCCAGTAGTATAGACGACAGGGCGAGTGGCTACACCTTC.

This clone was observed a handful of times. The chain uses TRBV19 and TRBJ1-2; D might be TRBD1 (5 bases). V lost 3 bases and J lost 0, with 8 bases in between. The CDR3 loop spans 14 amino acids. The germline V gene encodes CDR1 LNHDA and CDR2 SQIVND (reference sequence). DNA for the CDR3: TGTGCCAGTAGTATGGCGACAGCTAACTATGGCTACACCTTC. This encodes CASSMATANYGYTF. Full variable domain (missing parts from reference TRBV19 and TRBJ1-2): DGGITQSPKYLFRKEGQNVTLSCEQNLNHDAMYWYRQDPGQGLRLIYYSQIVNDFQKGDIAEGYSVSREKKESFPLTVTSAQKNPTAFYLCASSMATANYGYTFGSGTRLTVV.

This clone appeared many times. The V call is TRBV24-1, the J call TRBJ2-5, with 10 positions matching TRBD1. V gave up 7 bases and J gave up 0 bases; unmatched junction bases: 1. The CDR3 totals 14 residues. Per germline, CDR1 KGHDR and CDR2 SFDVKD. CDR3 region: CATRGTGDQETQYF. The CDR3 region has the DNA TGTGCCACCAGGGGGACAGGGGACCAAGAGACCCAGTACTTC.

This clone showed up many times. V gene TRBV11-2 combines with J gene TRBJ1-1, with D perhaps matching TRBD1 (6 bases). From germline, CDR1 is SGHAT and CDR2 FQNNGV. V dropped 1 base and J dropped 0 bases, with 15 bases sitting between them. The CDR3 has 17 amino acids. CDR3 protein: CASSLGLGGRLNTEAFF. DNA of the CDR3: TGTGCCAGCAGCTTAGGATTGGGGGGCAGGCTGAACACTGAAGCTTTCTTT.

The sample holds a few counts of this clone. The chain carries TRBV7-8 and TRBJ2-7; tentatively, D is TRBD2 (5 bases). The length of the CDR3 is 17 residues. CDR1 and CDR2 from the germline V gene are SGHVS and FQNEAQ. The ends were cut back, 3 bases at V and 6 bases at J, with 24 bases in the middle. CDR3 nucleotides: TGTGCCAGCAGCTTGTCACCCTTCTCGACCGCGGCGGGCGAGCAGTACTTC. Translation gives CASSLSPFSTAAGEQYF.

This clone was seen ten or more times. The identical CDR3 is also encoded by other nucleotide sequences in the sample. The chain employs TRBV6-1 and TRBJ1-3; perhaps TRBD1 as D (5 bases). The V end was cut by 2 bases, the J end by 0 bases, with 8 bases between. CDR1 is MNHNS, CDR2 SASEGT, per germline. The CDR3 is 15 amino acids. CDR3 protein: CASSEIDSSGNTIYF. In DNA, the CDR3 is TGTGCCAGCAGTGAAATTGACAGCTCTGGAAACACCATATATTTT.

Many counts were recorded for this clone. Written as DNA, the CDR3 is TGCGCCAGCAGCCCGCCGGGGGACTCAGGGCAGTTCTTC. Protein sequence: CASSPPGDSGQFF. The chain uses TRBV5-1 and TRBJ2-1; tentative D call: TRBD2 (6 bases). The germline CDR1 and CDR2 sequences are SGHRS and YFSETQ. The CDR3 spans 13 residues. Trimming removed 4 bases at V and 12 bases at J, with 17 bases between.

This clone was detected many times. CDR3 amino acids: CASSLRPGDVTQYF. CDR3 bases: TGTGCCAGCAGCTTGAGACCGGGAGACGTGACCCAGTACTTC. The genes are TRBV11-2 and TRBJ2-5; D perhaps matches TRBD2 (6 bases). In germline, CDR1 is SGHAT, CDR2 FQNNGV. The CDR3 totals 14 residues. V shed 3 bases and J shed 7 bases, with 15 bases lying between them.

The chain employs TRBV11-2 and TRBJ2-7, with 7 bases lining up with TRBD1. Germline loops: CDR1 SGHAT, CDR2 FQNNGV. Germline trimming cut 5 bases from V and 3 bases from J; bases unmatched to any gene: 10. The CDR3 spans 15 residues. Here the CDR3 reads CASSTRQGANYEQYF. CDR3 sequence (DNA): TGTGCCAGCAGCACCAGACAGGGAGCAAACTACGAGCAGTACTTC.

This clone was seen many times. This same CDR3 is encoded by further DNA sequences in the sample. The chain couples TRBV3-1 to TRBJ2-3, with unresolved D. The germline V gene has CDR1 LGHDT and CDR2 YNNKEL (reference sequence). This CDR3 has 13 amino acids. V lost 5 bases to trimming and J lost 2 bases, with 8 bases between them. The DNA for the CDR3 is TGTGCCAGCAGCGATCTCACCACAGATACGCAGTATTTT. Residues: CASSDLTTDTQYF.

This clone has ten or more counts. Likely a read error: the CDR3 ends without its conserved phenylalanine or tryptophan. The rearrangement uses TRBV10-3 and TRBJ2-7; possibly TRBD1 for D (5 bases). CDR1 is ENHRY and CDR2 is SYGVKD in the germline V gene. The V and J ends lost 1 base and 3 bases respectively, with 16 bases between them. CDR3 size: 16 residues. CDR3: CAISEYGAGSDYEQYS. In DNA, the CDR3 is TGTGCCATCAGTGAGTATGGGGCAGGCTCCGACTACGAGCAGTACTCC.